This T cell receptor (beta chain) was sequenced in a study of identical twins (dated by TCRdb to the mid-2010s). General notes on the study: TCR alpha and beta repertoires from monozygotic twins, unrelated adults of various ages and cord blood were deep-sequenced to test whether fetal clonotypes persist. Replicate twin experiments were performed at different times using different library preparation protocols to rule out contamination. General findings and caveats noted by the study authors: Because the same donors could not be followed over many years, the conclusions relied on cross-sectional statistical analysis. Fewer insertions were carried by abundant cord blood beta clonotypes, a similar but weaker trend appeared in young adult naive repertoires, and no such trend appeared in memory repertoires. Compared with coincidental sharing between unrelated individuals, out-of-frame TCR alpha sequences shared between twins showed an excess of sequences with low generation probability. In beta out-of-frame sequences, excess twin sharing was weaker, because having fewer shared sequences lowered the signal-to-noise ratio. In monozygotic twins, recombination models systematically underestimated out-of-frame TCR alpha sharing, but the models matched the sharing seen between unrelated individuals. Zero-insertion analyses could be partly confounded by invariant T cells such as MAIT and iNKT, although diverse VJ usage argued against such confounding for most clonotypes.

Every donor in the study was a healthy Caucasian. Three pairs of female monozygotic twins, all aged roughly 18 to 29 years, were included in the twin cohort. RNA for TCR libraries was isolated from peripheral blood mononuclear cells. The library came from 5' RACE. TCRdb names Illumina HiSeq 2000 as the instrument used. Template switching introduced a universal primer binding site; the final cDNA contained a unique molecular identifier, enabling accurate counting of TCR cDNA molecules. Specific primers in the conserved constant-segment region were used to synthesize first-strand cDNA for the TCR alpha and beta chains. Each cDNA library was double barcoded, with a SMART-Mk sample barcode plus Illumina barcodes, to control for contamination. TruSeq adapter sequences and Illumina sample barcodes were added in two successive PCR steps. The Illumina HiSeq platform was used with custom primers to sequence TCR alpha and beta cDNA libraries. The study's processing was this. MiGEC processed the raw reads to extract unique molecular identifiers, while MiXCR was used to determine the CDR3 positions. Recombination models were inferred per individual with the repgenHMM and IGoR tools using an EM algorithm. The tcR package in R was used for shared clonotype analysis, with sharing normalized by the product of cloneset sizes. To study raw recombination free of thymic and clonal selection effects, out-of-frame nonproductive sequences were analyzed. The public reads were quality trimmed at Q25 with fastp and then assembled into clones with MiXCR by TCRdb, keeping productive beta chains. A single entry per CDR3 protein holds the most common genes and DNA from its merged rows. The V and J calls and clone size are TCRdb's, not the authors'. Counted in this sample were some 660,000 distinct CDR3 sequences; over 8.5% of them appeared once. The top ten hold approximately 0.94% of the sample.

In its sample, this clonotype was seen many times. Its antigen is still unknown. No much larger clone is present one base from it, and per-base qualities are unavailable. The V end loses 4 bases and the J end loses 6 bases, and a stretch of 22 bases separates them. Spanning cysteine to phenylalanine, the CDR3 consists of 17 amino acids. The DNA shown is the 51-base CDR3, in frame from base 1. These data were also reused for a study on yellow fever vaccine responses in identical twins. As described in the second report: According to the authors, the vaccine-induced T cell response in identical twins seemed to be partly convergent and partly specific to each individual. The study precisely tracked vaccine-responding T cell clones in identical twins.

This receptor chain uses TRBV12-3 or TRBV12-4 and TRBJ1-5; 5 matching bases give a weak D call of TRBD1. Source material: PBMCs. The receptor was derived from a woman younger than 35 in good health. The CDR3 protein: CASSSSTGTGTGQPQHF. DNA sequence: TGTGCCAGCAGTTCCTCGACCGGGACCGGGACCGGTCAGCCCCAGCATTTT.